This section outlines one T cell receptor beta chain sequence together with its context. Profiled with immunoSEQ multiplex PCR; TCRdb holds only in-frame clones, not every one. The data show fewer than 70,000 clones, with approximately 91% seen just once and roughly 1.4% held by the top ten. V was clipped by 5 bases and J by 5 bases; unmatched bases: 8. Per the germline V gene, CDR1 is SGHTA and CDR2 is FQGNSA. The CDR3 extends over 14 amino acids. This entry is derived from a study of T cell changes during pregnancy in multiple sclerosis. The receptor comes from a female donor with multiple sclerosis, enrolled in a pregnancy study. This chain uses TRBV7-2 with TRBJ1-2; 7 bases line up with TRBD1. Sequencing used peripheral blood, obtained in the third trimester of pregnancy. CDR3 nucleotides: TGTGCCAGCAGCCCCGACAGGGCTGGGTATGGCTACACCTTC. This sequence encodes CASSPDRAGYGYTF.